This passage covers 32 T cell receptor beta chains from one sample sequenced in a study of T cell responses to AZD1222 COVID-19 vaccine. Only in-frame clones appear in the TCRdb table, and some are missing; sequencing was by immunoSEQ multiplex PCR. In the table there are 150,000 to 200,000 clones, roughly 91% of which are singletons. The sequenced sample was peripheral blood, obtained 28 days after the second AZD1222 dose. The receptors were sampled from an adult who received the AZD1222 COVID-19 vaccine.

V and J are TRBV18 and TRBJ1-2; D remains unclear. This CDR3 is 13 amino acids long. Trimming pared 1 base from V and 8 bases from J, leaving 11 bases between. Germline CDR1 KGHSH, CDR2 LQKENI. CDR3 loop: CASSPQETEGYTF. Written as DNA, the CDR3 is TGTGCCAGCTCACCACAGGAGACGGAGGGCTACACCTTC.

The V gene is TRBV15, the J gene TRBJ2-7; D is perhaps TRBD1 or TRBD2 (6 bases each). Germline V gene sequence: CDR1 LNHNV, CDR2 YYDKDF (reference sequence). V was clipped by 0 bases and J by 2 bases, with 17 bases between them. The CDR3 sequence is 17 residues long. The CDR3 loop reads CATSRDGGGLIPYEQYF. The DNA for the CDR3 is TGTGCCACCAGCAGAGATGGAGGGGGGCTTATTCCCTACGAGCAGTACTTC.

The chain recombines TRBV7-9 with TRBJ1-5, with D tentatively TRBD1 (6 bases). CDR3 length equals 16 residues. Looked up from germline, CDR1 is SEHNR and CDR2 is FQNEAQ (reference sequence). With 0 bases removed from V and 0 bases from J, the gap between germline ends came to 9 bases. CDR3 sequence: CASSLADRYSNQPQHF. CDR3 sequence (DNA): TGTGCCAGCAGCTTAGCGGACAGATATAGCAATCAGCCCCAGCATTTT.

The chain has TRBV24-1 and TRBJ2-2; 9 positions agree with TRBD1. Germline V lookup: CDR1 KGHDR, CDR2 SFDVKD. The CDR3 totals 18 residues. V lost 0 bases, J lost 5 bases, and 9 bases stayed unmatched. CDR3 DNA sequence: TGTGCCACCAGTGATTTGACTCCGGGACAGGGCCTGACCGGGGAGCTGTTTTTT. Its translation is CATSDLTPGQGLTGELFF.

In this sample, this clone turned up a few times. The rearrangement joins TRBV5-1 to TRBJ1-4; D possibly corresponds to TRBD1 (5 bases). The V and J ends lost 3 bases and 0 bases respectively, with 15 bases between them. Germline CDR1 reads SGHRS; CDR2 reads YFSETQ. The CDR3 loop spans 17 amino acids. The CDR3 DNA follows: TGCGCCAGCAGCTCGGAGTGGGGACTTGCAACTAATGAAAAACTGTTTTTT. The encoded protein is CASSSEWGLATNEKLFF.

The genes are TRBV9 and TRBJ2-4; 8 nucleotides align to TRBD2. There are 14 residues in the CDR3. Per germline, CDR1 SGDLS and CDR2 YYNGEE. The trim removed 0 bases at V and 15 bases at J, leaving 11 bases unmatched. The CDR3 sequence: CASSVEGSGDIRYF. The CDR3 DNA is TGTGCCAGCAGCGTAGAAGGTAGCGGGGATATCAGGTACTTC.

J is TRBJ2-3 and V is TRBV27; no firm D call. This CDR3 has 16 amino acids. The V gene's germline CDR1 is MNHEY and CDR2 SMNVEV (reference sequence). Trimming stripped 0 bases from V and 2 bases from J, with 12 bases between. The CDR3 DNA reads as TGTGCCAGCAGTTTATCGTGGGAACCTTACACAGATACGCAGTATTTT. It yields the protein CASSLSWEPYTDTQYF.

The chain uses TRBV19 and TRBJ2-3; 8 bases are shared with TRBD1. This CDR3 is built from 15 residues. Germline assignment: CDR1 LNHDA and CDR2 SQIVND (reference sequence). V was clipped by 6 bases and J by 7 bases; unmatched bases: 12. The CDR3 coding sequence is TGTGCCAGTAGCCGACAGGGGACCTTTGAAAATACGCAGTATTTT. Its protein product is CASSRQGTFENTQYF.

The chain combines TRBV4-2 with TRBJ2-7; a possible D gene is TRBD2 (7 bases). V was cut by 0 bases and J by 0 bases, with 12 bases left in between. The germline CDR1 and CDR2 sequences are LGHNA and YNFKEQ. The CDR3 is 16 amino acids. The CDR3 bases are TGTGCCAGCAGCCAAGAGGATCGGGGGGCCTCCTACGAGCAGTACTTC. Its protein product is CASSQEDRGASYEQYF.

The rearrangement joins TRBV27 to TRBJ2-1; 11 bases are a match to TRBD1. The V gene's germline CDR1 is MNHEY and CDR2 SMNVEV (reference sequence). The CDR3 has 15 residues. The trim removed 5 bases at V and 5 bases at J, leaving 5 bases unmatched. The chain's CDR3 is CASSVMGQGDNEQFF. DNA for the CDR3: TGTGCCAGCAGTGTGATGGGACAGGGGGACAATGAGCAGTTCTTC.

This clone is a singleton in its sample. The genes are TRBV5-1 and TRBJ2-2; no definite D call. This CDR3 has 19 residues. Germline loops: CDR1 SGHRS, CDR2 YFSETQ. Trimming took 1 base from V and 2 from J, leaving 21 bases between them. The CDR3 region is CASSLKYTGGRINTGELFF. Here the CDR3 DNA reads TGCGCCAGCAGCTTGAAATATACCGGTGGACGAATTAACACCGGGGAGCTGTTTTTT.

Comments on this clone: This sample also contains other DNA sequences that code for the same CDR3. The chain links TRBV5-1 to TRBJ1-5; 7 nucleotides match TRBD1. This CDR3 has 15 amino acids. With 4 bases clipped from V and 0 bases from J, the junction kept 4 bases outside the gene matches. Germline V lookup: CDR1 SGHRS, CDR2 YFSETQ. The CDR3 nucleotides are TGCGCCAGCAGCCTAGGGGGCTATAGCAATCAGCCCCAGCATTTT. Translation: CASSLGGYSNQPQHF.

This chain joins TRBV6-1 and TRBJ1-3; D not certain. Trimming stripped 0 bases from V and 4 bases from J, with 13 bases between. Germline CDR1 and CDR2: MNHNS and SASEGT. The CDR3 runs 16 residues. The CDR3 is CASSEARRPAGNTIYF. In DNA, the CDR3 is TGTGCCAGCAGTGAAGCGCGACGCCCCGCGGGAAACACCATATATTTT.

The CDR3 DNA sequence: TGTGCCAGCAGTCCGTATGGGAACTATGGCTACACCTTC. It specifies CASSPYGNYGYTF. The V and J genes are TRBV27 and TRBJ1-2; D not certain. The CDR3 is 13 amino acids. V was pared by 5 bases and J by 2 bases, with 9 bases between. Germline lookup yields CDR1 MNHEY and CDR2 SMNVEV (reference sequence).

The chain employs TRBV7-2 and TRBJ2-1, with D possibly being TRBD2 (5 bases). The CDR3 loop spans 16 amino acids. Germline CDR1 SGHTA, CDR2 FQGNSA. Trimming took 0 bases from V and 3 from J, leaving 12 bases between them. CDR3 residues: CASSLATRKNYNEQFF. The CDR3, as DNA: TGTGCCAGCAGCTTAGCAACTAGGAAAAACTACAATGAGCAGTTCTTC.

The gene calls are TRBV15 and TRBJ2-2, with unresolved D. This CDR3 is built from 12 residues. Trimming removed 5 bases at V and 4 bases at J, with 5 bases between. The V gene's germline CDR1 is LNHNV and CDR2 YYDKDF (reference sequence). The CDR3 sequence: CATSSATGELFF. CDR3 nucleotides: TGTGCCACCAGCTCCGCCACCGGGGAGCTGTTTTTT.

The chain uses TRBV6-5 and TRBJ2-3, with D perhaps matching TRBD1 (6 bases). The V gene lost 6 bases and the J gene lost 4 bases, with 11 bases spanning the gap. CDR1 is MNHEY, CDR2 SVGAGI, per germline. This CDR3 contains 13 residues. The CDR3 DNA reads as TGTGCCAGCAGCCGGACAGTCGCAGATACGCAGTATTTT. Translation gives CASSRTVADTQYF.

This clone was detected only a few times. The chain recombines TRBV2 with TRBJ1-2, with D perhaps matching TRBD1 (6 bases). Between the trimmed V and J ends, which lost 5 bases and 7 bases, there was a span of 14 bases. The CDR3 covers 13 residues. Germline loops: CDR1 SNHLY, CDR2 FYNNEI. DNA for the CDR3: TGTGCCAGCAGTACCCGGGACACCGGTGGCTACACCTTC. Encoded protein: CASSTRDTGGYTF. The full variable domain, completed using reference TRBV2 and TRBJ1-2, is EPEVTQTPSHQVTQMGQEVILRCVPISNHLYFYWYRQILGQKVEFLVSFYNNEISEKSEIFDDQFSVERPDGSNFTLKIRSTKLEDSAMYFCASSTRDTGGYTFGSGTRLTVV.

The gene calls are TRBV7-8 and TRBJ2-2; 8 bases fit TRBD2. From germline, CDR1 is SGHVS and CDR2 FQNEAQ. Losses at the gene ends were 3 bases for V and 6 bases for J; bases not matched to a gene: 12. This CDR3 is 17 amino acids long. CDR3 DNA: TGTGCCAGCAGCTTCGGGGCGGGGGGCCCGTTCGCCGGGGAGCTGTTTTTT. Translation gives CASSFGAGGPFAGELFF.

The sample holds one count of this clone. CDR3 sequence (DNA): TGTGCCAGCTCACCTGAAAATCAGCCCCAGCATTTT. Its translation: CASSPENQPQHF. The chain recombines TRBV18 with TRBJ1-5; D gene uncertain. Germline-derived CDR1 and CDR2 are KGHSH and LQKENI. Trimming took off 3 bases at V and 4 bases at J, with 4 bases between the two ends. The length of the CDR3 is 12 residues.

The CDR3 protein is CASSPPREEAKNIQYF. The CDR3 DNA reads as TGTGCCAGCAGTCCCCCCAGGGAGGAAGCCAAAAACATTCAGTACTTC. The chain joins TRBV28 to TRBJ2-4, with a weak D call TRBD2 (6 bases). The CDR3 sequence is 16 residues long. Trimming stripped 5 bases from V and 0 bases from J, with 14 bases between. Looked up from germline, CDR1 is MDHEN and CDR2 is SYDVKM.

The CDR3 loop is CASSQGSGQPQHF. Here the CDR3 DNA reads TGTGCCAGCAGCCAGGGCTCGGGTCAGCCCCAGCATTTT. The rearrangement uses TRBV11-1 and TRBJ1-5; possible D gene TRBD1, 5 bases. Germline CDR1 reads SGHAT; CDR2 reads FQDESV (reference sequence). Trimming took 5 bases from V and 6 from J, leaving 11 bases between them. The CDR3 runs 13 residues. The full variable domain, with the rest looked up from reference TRBV11-1 and TRBJ1-5, is EAEVAQSPRYKITEKSQAVAFWCDPISGHATLYWYRQILGQGPELLVQFQDESVVDDSQLPKDRFSAERLKGVDSTLKIQPAELGDSAMYLCASSQGSGQPQHFGDGTRLSIL.

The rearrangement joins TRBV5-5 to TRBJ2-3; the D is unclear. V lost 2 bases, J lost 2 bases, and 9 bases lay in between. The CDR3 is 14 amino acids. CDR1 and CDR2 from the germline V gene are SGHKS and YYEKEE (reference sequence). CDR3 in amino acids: CASSFGGYTDTQYF. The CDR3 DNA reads TGTGCCAGCAGCTTTGGCGGTTACACAGATACGCAGTATTTT.

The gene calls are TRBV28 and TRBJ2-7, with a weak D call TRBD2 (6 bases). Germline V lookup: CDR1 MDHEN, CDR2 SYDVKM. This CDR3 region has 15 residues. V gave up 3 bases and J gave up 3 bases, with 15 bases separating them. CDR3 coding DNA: TGTGCCAGCAGTTTCTCTGGGGGAGGAGGCTACGAGCAGTACTTC. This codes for CASSFSGGGGYEQYF.

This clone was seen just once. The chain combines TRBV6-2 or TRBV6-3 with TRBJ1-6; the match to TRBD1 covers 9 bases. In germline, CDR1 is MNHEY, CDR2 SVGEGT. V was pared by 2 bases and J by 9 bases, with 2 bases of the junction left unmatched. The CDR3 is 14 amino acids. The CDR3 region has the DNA TGTGCCAGCAGTTACCGGACAGGGGTTTCACCCCTCCACTTT. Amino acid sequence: CASSYRTGVSPLHF.

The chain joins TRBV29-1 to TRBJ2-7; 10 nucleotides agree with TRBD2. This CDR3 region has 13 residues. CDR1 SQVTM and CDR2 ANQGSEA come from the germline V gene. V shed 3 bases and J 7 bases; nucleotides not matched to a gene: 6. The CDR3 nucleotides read TGCAGCGTTGAGAGCGGGAGGGCGGGGGAGCAGTACTTC. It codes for CSVESGRAGEQYF.

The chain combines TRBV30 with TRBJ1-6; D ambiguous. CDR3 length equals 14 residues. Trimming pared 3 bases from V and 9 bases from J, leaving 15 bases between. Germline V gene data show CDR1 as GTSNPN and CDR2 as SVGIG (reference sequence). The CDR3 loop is CAWRWRANGSPLHF. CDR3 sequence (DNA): TGTGCCTGGAGGTGGAGGGCAAACGGTTCACCCCTCCACTTT.

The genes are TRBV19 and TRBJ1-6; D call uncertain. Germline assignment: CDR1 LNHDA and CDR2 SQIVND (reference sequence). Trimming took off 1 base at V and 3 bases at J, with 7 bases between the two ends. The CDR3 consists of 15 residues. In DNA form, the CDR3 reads TGTGCCAGTAGTATAGTTGCAGTCTATAATTCACCCCTCCACTTT. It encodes CASSIVAVYNSPLHF.

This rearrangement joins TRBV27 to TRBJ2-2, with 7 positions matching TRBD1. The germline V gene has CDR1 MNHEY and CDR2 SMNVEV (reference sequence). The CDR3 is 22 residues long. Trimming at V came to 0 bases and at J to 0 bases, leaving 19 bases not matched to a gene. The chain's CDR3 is CASSLSPNPPGQHLANTGELFF. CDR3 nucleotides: TGTGCCAGCAGTTTATCCCCCAACCCCCCGGGACAGCACCTCGCGAACACCGGGGAGCTGTTTTTT.

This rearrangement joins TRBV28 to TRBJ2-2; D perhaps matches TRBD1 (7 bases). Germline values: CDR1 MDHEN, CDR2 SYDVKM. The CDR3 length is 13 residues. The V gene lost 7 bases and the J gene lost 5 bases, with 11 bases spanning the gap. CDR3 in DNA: TGTGCCAGCACCCCAGGGGGGACCGGGGAGCTGTTTTTT. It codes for CASTPGGTGELFF.

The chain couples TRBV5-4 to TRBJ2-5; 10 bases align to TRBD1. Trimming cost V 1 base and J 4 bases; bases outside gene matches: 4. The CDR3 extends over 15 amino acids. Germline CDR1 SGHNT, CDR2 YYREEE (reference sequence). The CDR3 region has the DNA TGTGCCAGCAGCTTGCCCGGGACAGGGGCAGAGACCCAGTACTTC. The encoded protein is CASSLPGTGAETQYF.

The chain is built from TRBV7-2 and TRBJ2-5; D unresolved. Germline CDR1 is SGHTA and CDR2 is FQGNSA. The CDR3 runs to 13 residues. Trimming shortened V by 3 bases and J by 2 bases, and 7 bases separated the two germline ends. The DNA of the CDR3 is TGTGCCAGCAGCTTGCAACTACAAGAGACCCAGTACTTC. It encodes CASSLQLQETQYF.